Listed here are 18 T cell receptor beta chains from one sample, sequenced in a study of T cell responses to AZD1222 COVID-19 vaccine. The repertoire was sequenced with immunoSEQ multiplex PCR; TCRdb's copy has only in-frame clones and lacks some. The data hold fewer than 130,000 clones, with approximately 94% observed a single time. The sample in question was peripheral blood, obtained 28 days after the second AZD1222 dose. The receptors come from an adult who received the AZD1222 COVID-19 vaccine.

The chain carries TRBV12-5 and TRBJ1-1; perhaps TRBD1 as D (6 bases). V lost 1 base to trimming and J lost 6 bases, with 6 bases between them. Germline values: CDR1 LGHNT, CDR2 FRNRAP. The CDR3 has 12 residues. The CDR3: CASGLGQAEAFF. CDR3 DNA: TGTGCTAGTGGTTTGGGACAGGCTGAAGCTTTCTTT.

The rearrangement links TRBV7-9 to TRBJ1-5; 9 bases map to TRBD1. This CDR3 has 16 residues. V lost 5 bases and J lost 9; bases outside the gene matches: 14. Germline values: CDR1 SEHNR, CDR2 FQNEAQ (reference sequence). The CDR3 protein is CASSTGTGLRGMPQHF. The CDR3 DNA reads TGTGCCAGCAGCACCGGGACAGGGTTGAGGGGCATGCCCCAGCATTTT.

In this sample, this clone turned up once. This chain connects TRBV29-1 to TRBJ2-1; TRBD2 matches 8 bases. V lost 4 bases, J lost 8 bases, and 7 bases stayed unmatched. Germline CDR1 is SQVTM and CDR2 is ANQGSEA. The CDR3 totals 13 residues. The CDR3 sequence is CSVASGGLDEQFF. In DNA, the CDR3 is TGCAGCGTTGCTTCGGGGGGGCTTGATGAGCAGTTCTTC.

V is TRBV14 and J is TRBJ2-7, with 7 bases identical to TRBD1. Germline loops: CDR1 SGHDN, CDR2 FVKESK. The CDR3 consists of 18 residues. With 1 base clipped from V and 0 bases from J, the junction kept 12 bases outside the gene matches. In DNA, the CDR3 is TGTGCCAGCAGCCAAGGAATCATGAAGGGGGCAAGCTCCTACGAGCAGTACTTC. The encoded protein is CASSQGIMKGASSYEQYF.

The CDR3 DNA follows: TGTGCCAGCAACTCCTTAACCGGGGAGCTGTTTTTT. Encoded protein: CASNSLTGELFF. The chain uses TRBV7-9 and TRBJ2-2; D call uncertain. The CDR3 consists of 12 residues. The germline V gene encodes CDR1 SEHNR and CDR2 FQNEAQ (reference sequence). V lost 7 bases and J lost 5, with 8 bases in between.

The chain carries TRBV27 and TRBJ2-3; no firm D call. With 9 bases removed from V and 2 bases from J, the gap between germline ends came to 12 bases. The CDR3 extends over 13 amino acids. CDR1 is MNHEY and CDR2 is SMNVEV in the germline V gene (reference sequence). This CDR3 is CASSPENTDTQYF. The CDR3 nucleotides are TGTGCCAGTTCCCCGGAGAACACAGATACGCAGTATTTT.

The chain couples TRBV3-1 (or the pseudogene TRBV3-2) to TRBJ1-1; 8 positions agree with TRBD1. CDR1 is LGHDT and CDR2 is YNNKEL in the germline V gene (reference sequence). Unmatched junction bases numbered 0, after V lost 3 bases and J lost 0 bases. CDR3 length: 14 amino acids. The CDR3 DNA reads TGTGCCAGCAGCCAGGGACAGGTGAACACTGAAGCTTTCTTT. Translation: CASSQGQVNTEAFF.

The J gene is TRBJ1-6, the V gene TRBV6-4; perhaps TRBD1 as D (5 bases). This CDR3 has 15 amino acids. Germline CDR1 reads MRHNA; CDR2 reads SNTAGT. Trimming cost V 6 bases and J 0 bases, with 9 bases left between them. CDR3 coding DNA: TGTGCCAGCAGGACAGATAGCTCCTATAATTCACCCCTCCACTTT. This encodes CASRTDSSYNSPLHF.

This clone was detected once. The genes are TRBV4-1 and TRBJ1-2; D is possibly TRBD1 (5 bases). The CDR3 extends over 15 amino acids. Per germline, CDR1 MGHRA and CDR2 YSYEKL. The V end was cut by 0 bases, the J end by 8 bases, with 16 bases between. The CDR3 loop reads CASSQDGGSSGGYTF. CDR3 sequence (DNA): TGCGCCAGCAGCCAAGACGGGGGGTCCTCTGGGGGCTACACCTTC.

The rearrangement links TRBV3-1 (or the pseudogene TRBV3-2) to TRBJ1-5; D gene unclear. This CDR3 spans 12 amino acids. Germline assignment: CDR1 LGHDT and CDR2 YNNKEL (reference sequence). Trimming took 1 base from V and 7 from J, leaving 5 bases between them. The CDR3: CASSQGGQPQHF. CDR3 coding DNA: TGTGCCAGCAGCCAAGGAGGACAGCCCCAGCATTTT.

The chain couples TRBV29-1 to TRBJ2-1, with 8 bases matching TRBD2. The CDR3 is 14 residues long. Losses at the gene ends were 5 bases for V and 2 bases for J; bases not matched to a gene: 5. Per the germline V gene, CDR1 is SQVTM and CDR2 is ANQGSEA. The CDR3 is CSVIGSGAYNEQFF. The CDR3 coding sequence is TGCAGCGTTATTGGTAGCGGGGCCTACAATGAGCAGTTCTTC.

The chain employs TRBV4-1 and TRBJ1-4; weak D call: TRBD1 (5 bases). This CDR3 has 15 amino acids. Deletions cut 5 bases from V and 7 bases from J, with 17 bases between. Germline-derived CDR1 and CDR2 are MGHRA and YSYEKL. The CDR3 here is CASSSPNGGSEKLFF. CDR3 coding DNA: TGCGCCAGCAGCTCACCGAACGGGGGGTCTGAAAAACTGTTTTTT.

This clone was recorded a few times. The V call is TRBV3-1 (or the pseudogene TRBV3-2), the J call TRBJ1-6; D is unclear. Germline V lookup: CDR1 LGHDT, CDR2 YNNKEL (reference sequence). Trimming cost V 6 bases and J 9 bases, with 12 bases left between them. The CDR3 consists of 13 residues. The CDR3 DNA reads TGTGCCAGCAGTTTCGACCCGTTTTCACCCCTCCACTTT. Translating it yields CASSFDPFSPLHF.

This clone came up once. The V and J genes are TRBV27 and TRBJ1-1, with 7 bases identical to TRBD1. Germline assignment: CDR1 MNHEY and CDR2 SMNVEV (reference sequence). Unmatched junction bases numbered 1, after V lost 2 bases and J lost 1 base. The length of the CDR3 is 14 residues. The CDR3 here is CASSLGTENTEAFF. For the CDR3, the DNA is TGTGCCAGCAGTTTAGGGACAGAGAACACTGAAGCTTTCTTT.

V is TRBV6-5 and J is TRBJ1-2; D perhaps matches TRBD1 (5 bases). Trimming took 10 bases from V and 4 from J, leaving 16 bases between them. Germline V gene data show CDR1 as MNHEY and CDR2 as SVGAGI. The CDR3 runs 13 residues. CDR3 coding DNA: TGTGCCAACGAGCCGGGACGCAGCTATGGCTACACCTTC. Its translation: CANEPGRSYGYTF.

V and J are TRBV6-1 and TRBJ2-2, with 8 bases that match TRBD2. The CDR3 loop spans 16 amino acids. V was clipped by 2 bases and J by 3 bases; unmatched bases: 5. Germline CDR1 MNHNS, CDR2 SASEGT. CDR3 protein: CASSERTSWYTGELFF. The DNA for the CDR3 is TGTGCCAGCAGTGAACGGACTAGCTGGTACACCGGGGAGCTGTTTTTT.

V gene TRBV6-5 combines with J gene TRBJ1-1, with D perhaps matching TRBD1 (6 bases). This CDR3 is 13 amino acids long. Trimming took 10 bases from V and 0 from J, leaving 12 bases between them. In germline, CDR1 is MNHEY, CDR2 SVGAGI. In nucleotides, the CDR3 is TGTGCCACACAGGGATTCATGAACACTGAAGCTTTCTTT. Its translation: CATQGFMNTEAFF.

V usage is TRBV7-9 and J usage is TRBJ1-1; 7 bases agree with TRBD1. CDR1 and CDR2 from the germline V gene are SEHNR and FQNEAQ (reference sequence). The CDR3 runs to 15 residues. The V and J ends lost 5 bases and 0 bases, in that order; junction bases with no gene match: 6. The CDR3 coding sequence is TGTGCCAGCAGCGCCAATACAGGGGTGAACACTGAAGCTTTCTTT. It encodes CASSANTGVNTEAFF.